The rows below give T cell receptor beta chains drawn from one sample of a study of beta chain features in type 1 diabetes. Profiled with immunoSEQ multiplex PCR; TCRdb holds only in-frame clones, not every one. Of 300,000 to 350,000 clones listed, roughly 14% were seen once; the top ten hold over 0.014%. Specimen: naive CD4+ T cells from blood. Receptors originate from a young woman with type 1 diabetes. The CDR3 runs from the conserved cysteine through the conserved F or W. A D gene is named only where the DNA matches it firmly. Clone size, where shown, is once, few, many, or a class for clones that have expanded.

j_gene	len	d_gene	abundance	v_gene	CDR3aa	CDR3nt
TRBJ1-5	15	.	few	TRBV18	CASSHKSDSNQPQHF	TGTGCCAGCTCACACAAAAGCGATAGCAATCAGCCCCAGCATTTT
TRBJ1-1	15	.	.	TRBV7-9	CASSFRGTQNTEAFF	TGTGCCAGCAGCTTCAGAGGAACTCAGAACACTGAAGCTTTCTTT
TRBJ2-4	14	TRBD1	few	TRBV7-2	CASSLGQGRNIQYF	TGTGCCAGCAGCTTAGGACAGGGGAGAAACATTCAGTACTTC
TRBJ2-5	12	.	once	TRBV10-2	CASTDWKETQYF	TGCGCCAGCACGGACTGGAAAGAGACCCAGTACTTC
TRBJ2-2	15	.	.	TRBV28	CASRPRGGRTGELFF	TGTGCCAGCAGGCCCAGAGGCGGTCGTACCGGGGAGCTGTTTTTT
TRBJ2-5	14	TRBD1	.	TRBV7-2	CASSQTGGWETQYF	TGTGCCAGCAGCCAAACAGGGGGCTGGGAGACCCAGTACTTC
TRBJ1-2	11	.	few	TRBV2	CASSEQGGYTF	TGTGCCAGCAGTGAACAGGGCGGCTACACCTTC
TRBJ2-1	15	TRBD2	.	TRBV4-2	CASRPLAGASNEQFF	TGTGCCAGCAGACCACTAGCGGGGGCCTCCAATGAGCAGTTCTTC
TRBJ1-2	14	.	few	TRBV27	CASTERYPNYGYTF	TGTGCCAGCACCGAGAGGTACCCTAACTATGGCTACACCTTC
TRBJ1-1	14	.	.	TRBV25-1	CASSDPKQDTEAFF	TGTGCCAGCAGTGACCCTAAACAGGACACTGAAGCTTTCTTT
TRBJ1-2	14	.	.	TRBV30	CAWSRDTSIYGYTF	TGTGCCTGGAGTCGGGACACCTCAATCTATGGCTACACCTTC
TRBJ2-5	16	.	.	TRBV6-6	CASSFRRGGLKETQYF	TGTGCCAGCAGTTTCCGGAGGGGAGGATTAAAAGAGACCCAGTACTTC
TRBJ1-1	11	.	.	TRBV19	CASSTRLEAFF	TGTGCCAGTAGTACTCGACTTGAAGCTTTCTTT
TRBJ1-4	13	.	few	TRBV11-2	CASSSLRDRKLFF	TGTGCCAGCAGCTCCCTCCGAGATCGAAAACTGTTTTTT
TRBJ2-3	17	TRBD1	.	TRBV5-1	CASSPLRLGQGTDTQYF	TGCGCCAGCAGCCCCCTCAGGCTGGGACAGGGAACAGATACGCAGTATTTT
TRBJ1-4	16	.	.	TRBV7-8	CASSLVRGRRDEKLFF	TGTGCCAGCAGCTTAGTACGGGGGAGGAGGGATGAAAAACTGTTTTTT
TRBJ2-1	15	TRBD2	.	TRBV5-4	CASSFSSGAHNEQFF	TGTGCCAGCAGCTTTAGTAGCGGGGCGCACAATGAGCAGTTCTTC
TRBJ2-7	14	TRBD1	few	TRBV27	CASSYSGGRYEQYF	TGTGCCAGCAGTTACTCAGGGGGCCGCTACGAGCAGTACTTC
TRBJ2-7	16	.	.	TRBV6-1	CASSDLTGPSSYEQYF	TGTGCCAGCAGTGATCTTACAGGTCCGAGCTCCTACGAGCAGTACTTC
TRBJ1-5	14	.	.	TRBV19	CASSGGRPNQPQHF	TGTGCCAGCAGTGGAGGCAGGCCTAATCAGCCCCAGCATTTT
TRBJ2-7	16	.	.	TRBV7-6	CASSPLGQVNYYEQYF	TGTGCCAGCAGCCCGTTGGGACAAGTGAACTACTACGAGCAGTACTTC
TRBJ2-7	13	TRBD1	few	TRBV30	CAWAGTGPYEQYF	TGTGCCTGGGCAGGGACAGGGCCCTACGAGCAGTACTTC
TRBJ2-3	14	.	few	TRBV6-6	CASSYGQGGDTQYF	TGTGCCAGCAGTTACGGTCAGGGAGGAGATACGCAGTATTTT
TRBJ2-4	15	.	.	TRBV19	CASHGGFLAKNIQYF	TGTGCCAGTCACGGGGGTTTTTTAGCCAAAAACATTCAGTACTTC
TRBJ2-3	17	.	few	TRBV7-8	CASSPRWRGPFTDTQYF	TGTGCCAGCAGCCCCCGTTGGAGGGGACCATTCACAGATACGCAGTATTTT
TRBJ2-7	16	TRBD2	.	TRBV5-1	CASSFIVAGGPHEQYF	TGCGCCAGCAGCTTCATCGTGGCGGGAGGGCCCCACGAGCAGTACTTC
TRBJ2-1	16	TRBD2	few	TRBV5-4	CASSLVGLASYNEQFF	TGTGCCAGCAGCTTGGTTGGACTAGCGTCCTACAATGAGCAGTTCTTC
TRBJ2-5	15	TRBD2	.	TRBV7-8	CASSSWGGYQETQYF	TGTGCCAGCAGCTCCTGGGGGGGTTACCAAGAGACCCAGTACTTC
TRBJ2-1	14	.	few	TRBV15	CATSRELTNNEQFF	TGTGCCACCAGCAGAGAGCTGACTAACAATGAGCAGTTCTTC
TRBJ1-1	15	.	.	TRBV30	CAWSPPEGAYTEAFF	TGTGCCTGGAGCCCCCCTGAGGGCGCGTACACTGAAGCTTTCTTT
TRBJ2-1	14	.	.	TRBV13	CASSERWGRGEQFF	TGTGCCAGCAGCGAAAGGTGGGGTCGGGGTGAGCAGTTCTTC
TRBJ1-5	13	.	few	TRBV6-1	CASSETEGEPQHF	TGTGCCAGCAGTGAAACAGAGGGGGAGCCCCAGCATTTT
TRBJ2-5	14	.	.	TRBV28	CASTVGGWQETQYF	TGTGCCAGCACCGTGGGGGGTTGGCAAGAGACCCAGTACTTC
TRBJ2-7	13	TRBD2	.	TRBV7-9	CASSSLAGYEQYF	TGTGCCAGCAGCTCACTAGCGGGTTACGAGCAGTACTTC
TRBJ2-1	15	.	.	TRBV5-1	CASSLARDSYNEQFF	TGCGCCAGCAGCTTGGCCCGGGACTCTTACAATGAGCAGTTCTTC
TRBJ2-7	14	.	few	TRBV19	CASSRFRDSYEQYF	TGTGCCAGTAGTCGATTCCGGGACTCCTACGAGCAGTACTTC
TRBJ2-3	13	.	.	TRBV30	CAWNGRYTDTQYF	TGTGCCTGGAATGGCAGGTACACAGATACGCAGTATTTT
TRBJ1-5	15	TRBD1	.	TRBV2	CASSVGQGGNQPQHF	TGTGCCAGCAGTGTAGGACAGGGGGGGAATCAGCCCCAGCATTTT
TRBJ2-1	10	.	many	TRBV7-9	CASSNNEQFF	TGTGCCAGCAGTAACAATGAGCAGTTCTTC
TRBJ1-5	12	.	.	TRBV11-2	CASRSGNQPQHF	TGTGCCAGCAGGTCGGGCAATCAGCCCCAGCATTTT
TRBJ1-1	12	.	.	TRBV5-1	CASSRDWTEAFF	TGCGCCAGCAGTAGGGACTGGACTGAAGCTTTCTTT
TRBJ2-1	14	TRBD2	few	TRBV27	CASNSGSSYNEQFF	TGTGCCAGCAATAGCGGGAGCTCCTACAATGAGCAGTTCTTC
TRBJ2-1	14	TRBD1	.	TRBV11-2	CASSLTLQGNEQFF	TGTGCCAGCAGCCTCACGTTACAGGGGAATGAGCAGTTCTTC
TRBJ1-1	13	.	.	TRBV7-9	CASSPIQNTEAFF	TGTGCCAGCAGCCCCATACAGAACACTGAAGCTTTCTTT
TRBJ1-4	14	TRBD1	.	TRBV28	CASSQQGTNEKLFF	TGTGCCAGCAGTCAACAGGGGACTAATGAAAAACTGTTTTTT
TRBJ1-5	14	.	few	TRBV27	CATGGAGDYQPQHF	TGTGCCACCGGGGGGGCAGGGGATTATCAGCCCCAGCATTTT
TRBJ2-7	13	.	few	TRBV29-1	CSVARGYSGEQYF	TGCAGCGTTGCCCGGGGTTACTCGGGCGAGCAGTACTTC
TRBJ1-4	14	.	few	TRBV2	CASSRGLPGEKLFF	TGTGCCAGCAGCCGCGGACTGCCGGGAGAAAAACTGTTTTTT
TRBJ2-1	14	TRBD2	.	TRBV6-5	CASSRTSGRNEQFF	TGTGCCAGCAGTCGGACTAGCGGGAGGAATGAGCAGTTCTTC
TRBJ1-1	12	TRBD1	.	TRBV7-2	CASSPSGQSAFF	TGTGCCAGCAGCCCCTCGGGACAGTCGGCTTTCTTT
TRBJ1-1	14	.	.	TRBV7-2	CASSFRVVGTEAFF	TGTGCCAGCAGCTTCCGGGTAGTCGGCACTGAAGCTTTCTTT
TRBJ1-2	12	.	.	TRBV30	CAWSVSGLTRGF	TGTGCCTGGAGTGTATCCGGACTGACGAGGGGGTTC
TRBJ2-1	15	TRBD2	.	TRBV19	CASSPGTSGNNEQFF	TGTGCCAGTAGTCCCGGGACTAGCGGAAACAATGAGCAGTTCTTC
TRBJ2-1	16	.	.	TRBV7-6	CASSLAAVSSYNEQFF	TGTGCCAGCAGCTTAGCGGCAGTCAGCTCCTACAATGAGCAGTTCTTC